The clone carrying this TCR beta chain was found once. These data originate in a study of blood T cell repertoires in COVID-19. This CDR3 comprises 15 residues. The V gene's germline CDR1 is SGHDN and CDR2 FVKESK. The trim removed 2 bases at V and 1 base at J, leaving 4 bases unmatched. Assay used: immunoSEQ multiplex PCR; TCRdb lists only in-frame clones, some missing. The table includes roughly 170,000 clones, approximately 85% detected once. Sequenced input: peripheral blood. The clonotype comes from a middle-aged man who had recovered from COVID-19. The gene calls are TRBV14 and TRBJ1-2; TRBD1 aligns across 7 bases. CDR3 nucleotide sequence: TGTGCCAGCAGCCAAACAGGGGCTCATAACTATGGCTACACCTTC. It yields the protein CASSQTGAHNYGYTF.